The sequence of this T cell receptor (beta chain) was determined in a study of T cells of healthy individuals. TCRdb reprocessed the 5' RACE reads with MiXCR, giving one entry per CDR3 protein. In the table there are around 100,000 distinct CDR3 sequences, approximately 15% of which are singletons. CDR1 and CDR2 from the germline V gene are SGHRS and YFSETQ. Germline trimming cut 6 bases from V and 1 base from J; bases unmatched to any gene: 5. This CDR3 region has 15 residues. This clonotype was obtained from a human donor in good health. The chain employs TRBV5-1 and TRBJ2-2, with 8 bases matching TRBD2. In nucleotides, the CDR3 is TGCGCCAGCACCGGGGGGGCGAGGAACACCGGGGAGCTGTTTTTT. Protein sequence: CASTGGARNTGELFF.